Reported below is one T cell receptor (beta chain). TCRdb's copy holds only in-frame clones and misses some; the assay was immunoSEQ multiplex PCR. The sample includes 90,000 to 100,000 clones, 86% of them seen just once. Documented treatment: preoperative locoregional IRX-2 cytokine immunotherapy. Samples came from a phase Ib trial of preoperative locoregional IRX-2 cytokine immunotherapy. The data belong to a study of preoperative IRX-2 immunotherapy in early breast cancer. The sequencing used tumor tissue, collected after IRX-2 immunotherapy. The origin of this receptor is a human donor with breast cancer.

DNA of the CDR3: TGCGCCAGCAGCCAAGTCAACTGGGGAGTGTGGGGCTACACCTTC. Its translation is CASSQVNWGVWGYTF. V usage is TRBV1 and J usage is TRBJ1-2. TRBV1 is reported as a pseudogene. CDR3 length equals 15 residues.